The clone carrying this T cell receptor beta chain was counted ten times or more. Its specificity is not known. This entry comes from a study of CD8 T cells in ankylosing spondylitis. Germline lookup yields CDR1 MNHEY and CDR2 SVGEGT. The CDR3 sequence is 14 residues long. The junction had 3 bases not matched to a gene; V was cut back by 0 bases and J by 6 bases. Quantitative 5'-RACE with molecular barcodes produced the TCR beta libraries. TCRdb fed the 5' RACE reads into MiXCR, producing one record per CDR3 protein. The table shows roughly 180,000 distinct CDR3 sequences, with around a tenth occurring only once. Overall study findings and caveats: Clones tied to disease were said to be significantly enriched in matched ankylosing spondylitis synovial fluid.

Sample: blood, either unsorted or a sorted T cell fraction (not recorded which). The chain recombines TRBV6-2 or TRBV6-3 with TRBJ1-2; 8 bases agree with TRBD1. The TCR originated in a male donor with ankylosing spondylitis or in good health (not recorded which). The CDR3 is CASSYSPGGHGYTF. The CDR3, as DNA: TGTGCCAGCAGTTACTCGCCAGGGGGCCATGGCTACACCTTC.